This T cell receptor beta chain was retrieved from a study of cytomegalovirus exposure and HLA in healthy donors. This CDR3 has 14 residues. Germline loops: CDR1 MGHRA, CDR2 YSYEKL. Trimming took 1 base from V and 6 from J, leaving 10 bases between them. The PCR was carried out with 60 Vbeta primers and 13 Jbeta primers. Produced via immunoSEQ multiplex PCR; TCRdb's table is partial and in-frame only. There are about 100,000 clones in the sample, with about 0.58% held by the top ten. Sequencing was done on a sample of PBMCs. The sequence was collected from a man aged 45 to 65 in good health and CMV-seronegative. This chain connects TRBV4-1 to TRBJ1-5, with a tentative D call TRBD1 (5 bases). The CDR3 reads CASSQVRGTQPQHF. The CDR3, as DNA: TGCGCCAGCAGCCAAGTACGGGGGACTCAGCCCCAGCATTTT.